The present TCR beta chain was sequenced within a study of blood T cell repertoires in COVID-19. TCRdb's table, derived via immunoSEQ multiplex PCR, lists solely in-frame clones and lacks some. The sample contains about 150,000 clones, about 80% of which appear only once. Trimming took 7 bases from V and 4 from J, leaving 14 bases between them. The CDR3 spans 13 residues. Looked up from germline, CDR1 is SGHRS and CDR2 is YFSETQ. This clonotype was obtained from a woman between 65 and 79 years old in a cohort exposed to, infected with or recovered from COVID-19 (not recorded which). The rearrangement joins TRBV5-1 to TRBJ2-5, with D unclear. The sequenced sample consisted of PBMCs or T cells enriched from blood (not recorded which). The CDR3 nucleotides are TGCGCCAGCTCGGGTTTGACCGGAGAGACCCAGTACTTC. Translating gives CASSGLTGETQYF.